The 26 T cell receptor beta chains below come from one sample, sequenced in a study of T-cell reconstitution after alpha-beta-depleted transplantation in children. Preparation of the TCRbeta library used unique molecular identifiers. TCRdb ran MiXCR on the PCR reads and lists one entry per CDR3 protein. The sample has around 920 distinct CDR3 sequences, approximately 72% seen once. The material sequenced was PBMCs, mostly from graft donor cells, taken 60 days after TCRalphabeta/CD19-depleted stem cell transplant. These receptors all come from a male patient aged 2-9 years who had a stem cell transplant for acute lymphoblastic leukemia, so the T cells may come from the graft donor.

On this clonotype itself: Relative to the germline gene, one junction end is altered; a read error may explain this. The genes are TRBV2 and TRBJ2-5, with D possibly being TRBD2 (6 bases). The CDR3 totals 13 residues. Germline V gene data show CDR1 as SNHLY and CDR2 as FYNNEI. The CDR3 nucleotides read TGTGCCAGCAGACGGGACTTTCACAATGAGCAGTTCTTT. Translation gives CASRRDFHNEQFF.

This clonotype was seen repeatedly, ten times or more. This chain links TRBV25-1 with TRBJ1-5; D is ambiguous. CDR3 length: 14 amino acids. Between the trimmed V and J ends, which lost 3 bases and 2 bases, there was a span of 8 bases. The germline V gene encodes CDR1 MGHDK and CDR2 SYGVNS. The CDR3 bases are TGTGCCAGCAGTGACTGGGTCGGCAATCAGCCCCAGCATTTT. This encodes CASSDWVGNQPQHF.

This clonotype appeared many times. This chain joins TRBV28 and TRBJ1-2; 12 bases line up with TRBD1. CDR1 is MDHEN, CDR2 SYDVKM, per germline. The CDR3 has 17 amino acids. V lost 2 bases to trimming and J lost 4 bases; unmatched junction nucleotides: 8. CDR3 nucleotides: TGTGCCAGCAGTTTAGGGGACAGGGGGCTTTCGATCTATGGCTACACCTTC. The encoded protein is CASSLGDRGLSIYGYTF.

This clonotype was counted ten times or more. The rearrangement joins TRBV3-1 to TRBJ2-1, with 8 bases lining up with TRBD1. Germline V gene lookup returns CDR1 LGHDT and CDR2 YNNKEL (reference sequence). CDR3 length: 17 residues. Losses at the gene ends were 11 bases for V and 4 bases for J; bases not matched to a gene: 19. The DNA of the CDR3 is TGTGCCTCCTGCAAACAAATGGGGACAGGAATTTACAATGAGCAGTTCTTC. Amino acid sequence: CASCKQMGTGIYNEQFF.

The chain couples TRBV5-1 to TRBJ1-4, with D unclear. CDR3 length: 15 amino acids. Germline V gene lookup returns CDR1 SGHRS and CDR2 YFSETQ. With 2 bases removed from V and 0 bases from J, the gap between germline ends came to 8 bases. Written as DNA, the CDR3 is TGCGCCAGCAGCTTACAAGTGCCAACTAATGAAAAACTGTTTTTT. This translates into CASSLQVPTNEKLFF. Based on the CDR3 plus reference TRBV5-1 and TRBJ1-4, the full variable domain is KAGVTQTPRYLIKTRGQQVTLSCSPISGHRSVSWYQQTPGQGLQFLFEYFSETQRNKGNFPGRFSGRQFSNSRSEMNVSTLELGDSALYLCASSLQVPTNEKLFFGSGTQLSVL.

The chain employs TRBV29-1 and TRBJ2-2; 10 nucleotides line up with TRBD1. V lost 7 bases and J lost 5; bases outside the gene matches: 7. The CDR3 extends over 14 amino acids. CDR1 is SQVTM, CDR2 ANQGSEA, per germline. The CDR3 nucleotides read TGCAGCGCCGCCCGGGACAGGGGAACCGGGGAGCTGTTTTTT. Residues: CSAARDRGTGELFF.

The chain joins TRBV6-1 to TRBJ2-7; D uncertain. The CDR3 is 13 residues long. Looked up from germline, CDR1 is MNHNS and CDR2 is SASEGT. The V end was cut by 4 bases, the J end by 4 bases, with 11 bases between. The CDR3 protein is CASSALSKYEQYF. The CDR3 DNA is TGTGCCAGCAGTGCTCTCTCCAAATACGAGCAGTACTTC.

The chain employs TRBV5-1 and TRBJ2-7; possibly TRBD1 for D (5 bases). V gave up 0 bases and J gave up 4 bases, with 14 bases separating them. Germline-derived CDR1 and CDR2 are SGHRS and YFSETQ. This CDR3 is built from 15 residues. CDR3 residues: CASSLEDRPSYEQYF. CDR3 DNA sequence: TGCGCCAGCAGCTTGGAAGACAGACCTTCTTACGAGCAGTACTTC.

The V and J genes are TRBV5-1 and TRBJ1-4; no definite D call. This CDR3 is 15 amino acids long. The V end lost 0 bases, the J end lost 5 bases, and 11 bases lay between the germline ends. Germline loops: CDR1 SGHRS, CDR2 YFSETQ. For the CDR3, the DNA is TGCGCCAGCAGCTTGGCGAGGACTGGAAATGAAAAACTGTTTTTT. It is translated as CASSLARTGNEKLFF.

The chain carries TRBV7-2 and TRBJ1-6, with 7 positions matching TRBD1. Germline CDR1 SGHTA, CDR2 FQGNSA. V shed 3 bases, J shed 5 bases, and the junction held 1 base outside the gene matches. This CDR3 has 14 amino acids. The CDR3 protein is CASSFGTDNSPLHF. The CDR3 region has the DNA TGTGCCAGCAGCTTCGGGACAGATAATTCACCCCTCCACTTT.

In its sample, this clonotype was seen many times. Here the CDR3 reads CSASTWWTDTQYF. Here the CDR3 DNA reads TGCAGTGCTTCCACTTGGTGGACAGATACGCAGTATTTT. The chain couples TRBV20-1 to TRBJ2-3; D is uncertain. From germline, CDR1 is DFQATT and CDR2 SNEGSKA (reference sequence). The germline V and J ends were trimmed by 5 bases and 3 bases, with 12 bases remaining between them. The CDR3 totals 13 residues.

This clonotype came up many times. The DNA for the CDR3 is TGTGCCAGCAGCTCGGAGGCTAATGAAAAACTGTTTTTT. The encoded protein is CASSSEANEKLFF. The rearrangement links TRBV7-2 to TRBJ1-4; D is undetermined. Germline V gene lookup returns CDR1 SGHTA and CDR2 FQGNSA. With 4 bases removed from V and 3 bases from J, the gap between germline ends came to 6 bases. This CDR3 contains 13 residues.

The chain has TRBV6-1 and TRBJ2-2; 9 bases agree with TRBD2. CDR3 length: 14 amino acids. J was trimmed by 5 bases and V by 7 bases; bases with no gene match: 5. CDR1 and CDR2 from the germline V gene are MNHNS and SASEGT. CDR3 loop: CASNMLAGTGELFF. DNA of the CDR3: TGTGCCAGCAATATGCTAGCGGGGACCGGGGAGCTGTTTTTT.

The J gene is TRBJ1-2, the V gene TRBV5-1; the D gene is possibly TRBD1 (6 bases). The germline V and J ends were trimmed by 3 bases and 4 bases, with 10 bases remaining between them. The CDR3 consists of 13 residues. Germline-derived CDR1 and CDR2 are SGHRS and YFSETQ. CDR3 coding DNA: TGCGCCAGCAGCTGGGACAAAAGCTATGGCTACACCTTC. It codes for CASSWDKSYGYTF.

The chain combines TRBV7-9 with TRBJ1-3, with a tentative D call TRBD1 (6 bases). Trimming shortened V by 1 base and J by 4 bases, and 14 bases separated the two germline ends. This CDR3 contains 16 residues. Germline CDR1 and CDR2: SEHNR and FQNEAQ (reference sequence). This chain's CDR3 is CASSLGAGAGGNTIYF. CDR3 DNA sequence: TGTGCCAGCAGCTTAGGGGCAGGGGCAGGCGGAAACACCATATATTTT.

In its sample, this clonotype ranks as medium-sized (0.01 to 0.1%). V usage is TRBV6-2 or TRBV6-3 and J usage is TRBJ2-1; D unresolved. The CDR3 sequence is 17 residues long. CDR1 is MNHEY and CDR2 is SVGEGT in the germline V gene. The V end was cut by 10 bases, the J end by 0 bases, with 22 bases between. The CDR3 protein is CATRVAPPASSYNEQFF. CDR3 in DNA: TGTGCCACCCGGGTAGCTCCACCCGCGAGCTCCTACAATGAGCAGTTCTTC.

The chain uses TRBV20-1 and TRBJ2-3; D may be TRBD2 (6 bases). The CDR3 is 14 residues long. Trimming cost V 1 base and J 0 bases, with 8 bases left between them. Germline V lookup: CDR1 DFQATT, CDR2 SNEGSKA (reference sequence). Here the CDR3 reads CSARGGTSTDTQYF. The CDR3 region has the DNA TGCAGTGCTAGAGGAGGGACTAGCACAGATACGCAGTATTTT.

This chain joins TRBV11-2 and TRBJ2-1; possible D gene TRBD1, 6 bases. Germline V gives CDR1 SGHAT, CDR2 FQNNGV. This CDR3 comprises 15 residues. The germline V and J ends were trimmed by 8 bases and 0 bases, with 14 bases remaining between them. The CDR3 here is CASVLQGSSYNEQFF. CDR3 DNA sequence: TGTGCCAGCGTCTTACAGGGAAGCTCCTACAATGAGCAGTTCTTC.

Many counts were recorded for this clonotype. The chain is built from TRBV12-3 or TRBV12-4 and TRBJ1-5; possibly TRBD1 for D (6 bases). The V and J ends lost 2 bases and 1 base respectively, with 9 bases between them. The CDR3 sequence is 15 residues long. CDR3 bases: TGTGCCAGCAGTTTAACAGGGTGGAGCAATCAGCCCCAGCATTTT. Translating it yields CASSLTGWSNQPQHF.

As regards this clonotype: One end of the junction varies from germline; a read error may be responsible. J is TRBJ2-1 and V is TRBV15, with 12 bases identical to TRBD2. This CDR3 comprises 16 residues. In germline, CDR1 is LNHNV, CDR2 YYDKDF (reference sequence). The CDR3, as DNA: TGTGCCAGCAGCGGGACTAGCGGGTTTCTATACAATGAGCAGTTCTTC. Its protein is CASSGTSGFLYNEQFF.

The V and J genes are TRBV7-9 and TRBJ2-1; D is unclear. The V and J ends lost 3 bases and 8 bases respectively, with 11 bases between them. The CDR3 has 13 residues. Germline CDR1 is SEHNR and CDR2 is FQNEAQ (reference sequence). The CDR3 DNA reads TGTGCCAGCAGCTTCGGTACTATAGATGAGCAGTTCTTC. The encoded protein is CASSFGTIDEQFF.

The chain carries TRBV11-2 and TRBJ2-3, with 9 bases lining up with TRBD2. The germline V gene has CDR1 SGHAT and CDR2 FQNNGV. The V segment lost 2 bases and the J segment 2 bases; nucleotides outside the gene matches: 14. CDR3 length: 19 amino acids. The CDR3 sequence: CASSLSHFGAGGATDTQYF. Written as DNA, the CDR3 is TGTGCCAGCAGCTTAAGTCACTTCGGCGCGGGAGGGGCCACAGATACGCAGTATTTT.

The chain is built from TRBV28 and TRBJ2-1; D remains ambiguous. Trimming took off 5 bases at V and 1 base at J, with 9 bases between the two ends. CDR1 is MDHEN and CDR2 is SYDVKM in the germline V gene. The CDR3 is made up of 14 amino acids. In DNA, the CDR3 is TGTGCCAGCAGTACAGATCAATCCTACAATGAGCAGTTCTTC. It is translated as CASSTDQSYNEQFF.

The chain couples TRBV7-6 to TRBJ2-7, with unresolved D. This CDR3 has 13 amino acids. Trimming took off 5 bases at V and 10 bases at J, with 18 bases between the two ends. The germline V gene encodes CDR1 SGHVS and CDR2 FNYEAQ. CDR3 region: CASSPGDIEEQYF. The CDR3 DNA reads TGTGCCAGCAGCCCTGGGGATATAGAAGAACAGTACTTC.

The J gene is TRBJ1-6, the V gene TRBV5-1, with 7 positions matching TRBD1. Germline V gene lookup returns CDR1 SGHRS and CDR2 YFSETQ. The J segment lost 6 bases and the V segment lost 4 bases, leaving 4 bases of the junction unmatched. CDR3 length equals 14 residues. CDR3 in DNA: TGCGCCAGCAGCCGGGACAGTAGTAATTCACCCCTCCACTTT. This translates into CASSRDSSNSPLHF.

This clonotype was seen at least ten times. The chain carries TRBV6-1 and TRBJ2-5, with D possibly being TRBD2 (6 bases). The CDR3 length is 17 residues. Germline assignment: CDR1 MNHNS and CDR2 SASEGT. Trimming pared 0 bases from V and 4 bases from J, leaving 18 bases between. The CDR3 spells CASSEASRRGRGETQYF. CDR3 nucleotide sequence: TGTGCCAGCAGTGAAGCATCGCGGAGGGGCCGCGGAGAGACCCAGTACTTC.